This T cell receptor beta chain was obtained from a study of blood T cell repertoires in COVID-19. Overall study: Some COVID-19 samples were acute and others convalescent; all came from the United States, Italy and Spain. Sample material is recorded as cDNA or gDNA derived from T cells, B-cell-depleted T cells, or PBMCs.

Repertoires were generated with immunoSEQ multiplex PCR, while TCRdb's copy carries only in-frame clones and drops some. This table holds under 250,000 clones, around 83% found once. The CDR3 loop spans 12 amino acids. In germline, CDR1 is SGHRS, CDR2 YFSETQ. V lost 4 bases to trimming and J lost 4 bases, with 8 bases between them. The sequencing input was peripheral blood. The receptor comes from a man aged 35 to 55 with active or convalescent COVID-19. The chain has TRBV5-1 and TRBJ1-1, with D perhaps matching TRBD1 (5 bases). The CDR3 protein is CASSPQGTEAFF. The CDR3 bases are TGCGCCAGCAGCCCCCAGGGCACTGAAGCTTTCTTT.